This TCR beta chain comes out of a study of T-cell memory formation after mild COVID-19. One entry per CDR3 protein results from TCRdb running MiXCR on the 5' RACE reads. This sample has a few hundred thousand distinct CDR3 sequences, with under 25% found just once. V was cut by 9 bases and J by 8 bases, with 7 bases left in between. This CDR3 is built from 10 residues. The germline gives CDR1 KGHDR, CDR2 SFDVKD. In its sample, this clonotype was seen a few times. V and J are TRBV24-1 and TRBJ2-1; D is unresolved. The sequence derives from an adult woman who had mild COVID-19 (a few samples of this study predate the infection). Cell type and time point are not known. The sequencing sample was made of PBMCs or a T cell subset sorted from them (not recorded which). DNA for the CDR3: TGTGCCACCTTTTCCGATGAGCAGTTCTTC. This encodes CATFSDEQFF.